The clone carrying this T cell receptor (beta chain) is medium-sized in the sample. Its antigen remains unknown. The data originate from a study of OX40 agonist ivuxolimab in advanced cancers. Clones were sequenced by immunoSEQ multiplex PCR, and TCRdb holds only the in-frame ones, with some missing. In the table there are roughly 53,000 clones, approximately 88% of which are singletons. The CDR3 spans 14 residues. Germline CDR1 and CDR2: SNHLY and FYNNEI. Trimming shortened V by 0 bases and J by 11 bases, and 14 bases separated the two germline ends. Sampling times: baseline, cycle 4 day 1, cycle 7 day 1. Study conclusions and caveats: CD8+ T cells were the subset that, on average, had more expanded clones than CD4+.

The receptor was derived from an adult with an advanced solid tumor such as melanoma, head and neck, liver or kidney cancer. The V and J genes are TRBV2 and TRBJ1-5; D is ambiguous. The starting material was CD4+ or CD8+ T cells sorted from blood, obtained in a trial of the OX40 agonist ivuxolimab. The CDR3 bases are TGTGCCAGCAGTGAAGCGCTTGGCCGAATGGCCCAGCATTTT. Translating it yields CASSEALGRMAQHF.